This T cell receptor (beta chain) derives from a study of blood T cell repertoires in COVID-19. Across the whole study: Italy, Spain and the United States were the sources of the convalescent and acute COVID-19 samples. T cells, B-cell-depleted T cells, or PBMCs supplied cDNA or gDNA.

Per the authors' pipeline: Scientists estimated how many nucleated cells there were by amplifying reference gene primers. Profiling relied on immunoSEQ multiplex PCR, and the TCRdb table lists in-frame clones only, not all of them. V, J and clone size are those of that table, while D and trimming were read from the DNA. The sample lists around 190,000 clones, about 88% occurring once. The CDR3 consists of 15 residues. The germline CDR1 and CDR2 sequences are MGHRA and YSYEKL. The germline V and J ends were trimmed by 0 bases and 10 bases, with 15 bases remaining between them. This clone has only a few counts.

The receptor was isolated from a man aged 30 to 45 with acute or convalescent COVID-19. What was sequenced was peripheral blood. The chain recombines TRBV4-1 with TRBJ1-4, with a tentative D call TRBD1 (6 bases). The CDR3 nucleotides are TGCGCCAGCAGCCAAGAGGGGGGCGGGGGCTCAAAACTGTTTTTT. It encodes CASSQEGGGGSKLFF.